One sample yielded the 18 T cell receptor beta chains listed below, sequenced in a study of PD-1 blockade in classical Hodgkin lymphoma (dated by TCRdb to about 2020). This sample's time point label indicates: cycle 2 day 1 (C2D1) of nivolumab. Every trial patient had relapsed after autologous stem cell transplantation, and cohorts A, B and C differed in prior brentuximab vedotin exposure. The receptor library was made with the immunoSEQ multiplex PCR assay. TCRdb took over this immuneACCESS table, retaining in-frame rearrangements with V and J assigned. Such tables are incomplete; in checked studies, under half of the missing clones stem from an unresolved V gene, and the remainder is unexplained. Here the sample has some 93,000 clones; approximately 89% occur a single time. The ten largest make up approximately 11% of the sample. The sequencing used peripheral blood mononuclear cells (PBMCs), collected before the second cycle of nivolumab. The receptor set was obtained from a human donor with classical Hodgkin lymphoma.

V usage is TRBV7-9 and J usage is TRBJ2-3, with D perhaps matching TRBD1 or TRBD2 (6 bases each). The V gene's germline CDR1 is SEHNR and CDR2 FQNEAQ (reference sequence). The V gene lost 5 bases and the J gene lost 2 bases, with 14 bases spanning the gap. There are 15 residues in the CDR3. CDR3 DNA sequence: TGTGCCAGCAGCCCCAGCCGGGGGCTCACAGATACGCAGTATTTT. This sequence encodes CASSPSRGLTDTQYF.

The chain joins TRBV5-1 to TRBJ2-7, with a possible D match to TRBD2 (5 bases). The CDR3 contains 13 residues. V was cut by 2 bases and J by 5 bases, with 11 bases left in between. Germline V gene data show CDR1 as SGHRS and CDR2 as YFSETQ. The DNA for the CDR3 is TGCGCCAGCAGCTTTGAGGGCCGGAACGAGCAGTACTTC. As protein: CASSFEGRNEQYF.

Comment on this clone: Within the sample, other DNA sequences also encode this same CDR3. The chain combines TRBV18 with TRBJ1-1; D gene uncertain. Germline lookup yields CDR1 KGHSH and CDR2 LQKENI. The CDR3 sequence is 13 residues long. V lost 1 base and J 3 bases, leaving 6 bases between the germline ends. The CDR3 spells CASSPHKDTEAFF. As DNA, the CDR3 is TGTGCCAGCTCACCACATAAGGACACTGAAGCTTTCTTT.

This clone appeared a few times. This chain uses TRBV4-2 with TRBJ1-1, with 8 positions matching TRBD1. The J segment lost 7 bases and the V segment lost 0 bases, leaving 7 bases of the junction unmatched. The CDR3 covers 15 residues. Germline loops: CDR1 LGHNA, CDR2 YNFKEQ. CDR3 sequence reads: CASSQDRGPGVEAFF. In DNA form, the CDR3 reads TGTGCCAGCAGCCAAGACAGGGGGCCGGGGGTTGAAGCTTTCTTT.

CDR3 sequence reads: CASRETGNSYEQYF. The CDR3, as DNA: TGCGCCAGCAGAGAAACAGGGAACTCCTACGAGCAGTACTTC. The chain employs TRBV5-1 and TRBJ2-7; perhaps TRBD1 as D (6 bases). Trimming shortened V by 5 bases and J by 0 bases, and 12 bases separated the two germline ends. There are 14 residues in the CDR3. CDR1 is SGHRS and CDR2 is YFSETQ in the germline V gene.

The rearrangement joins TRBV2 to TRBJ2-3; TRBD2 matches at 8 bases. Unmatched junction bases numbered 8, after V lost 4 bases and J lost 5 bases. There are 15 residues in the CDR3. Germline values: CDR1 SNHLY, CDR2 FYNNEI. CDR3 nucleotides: TGTGCCAGCAGTGGGTCTCGGGGGGGCCTAGATACGCAGTATTTT. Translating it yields CASSGSRGGLDTQYF.

The CDR3 protein is CASSKQGTDNYGYTF. For the CDR3, the DNA is TGTGCCAGCAGCAAACAGGGGACAGACAACTATGGCTACACCTTC. The chain employs TRBV2 and TRBJ1-2; TRBD1 agrees at 7 bases. The CDR3 covers 15 residues. The germline V gene has CDR1 SNHLY and CDR2 FYNNEI. V gave up 6 bases and J gave up 2 bases; unmatched junction bases: 9.

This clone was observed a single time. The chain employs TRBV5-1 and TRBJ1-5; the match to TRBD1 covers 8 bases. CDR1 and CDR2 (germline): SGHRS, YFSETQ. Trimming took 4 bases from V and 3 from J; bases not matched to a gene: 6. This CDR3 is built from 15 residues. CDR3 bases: TGCGCCAGCAGCGTAGGACAGGGAACCAATCAGCCCCAGCATTTT. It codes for CASSVGQGTNQPQHF.

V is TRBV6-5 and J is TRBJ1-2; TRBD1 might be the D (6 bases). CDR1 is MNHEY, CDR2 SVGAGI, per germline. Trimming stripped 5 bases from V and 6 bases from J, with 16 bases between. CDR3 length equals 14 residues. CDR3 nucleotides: TGTGCCAGCAGTGACTATACAGGGACGGATGGCTACACCTTC. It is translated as CASSDYTGTDGYTF.

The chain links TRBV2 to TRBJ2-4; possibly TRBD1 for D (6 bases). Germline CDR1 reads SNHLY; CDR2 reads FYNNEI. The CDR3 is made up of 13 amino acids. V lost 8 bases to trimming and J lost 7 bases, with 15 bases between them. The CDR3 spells CASRGQGKNIQYF. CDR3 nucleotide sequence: TGTGCCAGCCGTGGGCAGGGGAAGAACATTCAGTACTTC.

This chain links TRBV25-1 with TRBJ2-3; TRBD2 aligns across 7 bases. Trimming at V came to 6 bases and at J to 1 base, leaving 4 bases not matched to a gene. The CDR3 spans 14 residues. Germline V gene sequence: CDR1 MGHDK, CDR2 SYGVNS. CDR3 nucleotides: TGTGCCAGCAGGTCACGGGGGGGCACAGATACGCAGTATTTT. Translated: CASRSRGGTDTQYF. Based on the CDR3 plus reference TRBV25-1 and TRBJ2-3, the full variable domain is EADIYQTPRYLVIGTGKKITLECSQTMGHDKMYWYQQDPGMELHLIHYSYGVNSTEKGDLSSESTVSRIRTEHFPLTLESARPSHTSQYLCASRSRGGTDTQYFGPGTRLTVL.

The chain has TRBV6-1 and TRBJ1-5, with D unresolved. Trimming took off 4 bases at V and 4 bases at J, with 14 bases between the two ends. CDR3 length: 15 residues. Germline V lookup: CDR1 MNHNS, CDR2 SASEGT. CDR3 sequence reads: CASSGVDGRNQPQHF. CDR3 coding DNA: TGTGCCAGCAGTGGGGTCGACGGACGGAATCAGCCCCAGCATTTT.

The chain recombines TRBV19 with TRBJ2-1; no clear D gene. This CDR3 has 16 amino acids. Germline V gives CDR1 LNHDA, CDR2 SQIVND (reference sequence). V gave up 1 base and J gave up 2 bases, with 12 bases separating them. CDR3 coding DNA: TGTGCCAGTAGTATAGTAATTGGGGTGGCCTACAATGAGCAGTTCTTC. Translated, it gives CASSIVIGVAYNEQFF.

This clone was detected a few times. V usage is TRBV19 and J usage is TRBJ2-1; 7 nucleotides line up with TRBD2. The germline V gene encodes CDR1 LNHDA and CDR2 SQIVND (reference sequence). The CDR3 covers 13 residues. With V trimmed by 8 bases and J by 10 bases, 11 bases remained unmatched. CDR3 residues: CASRPAGVKEQFF. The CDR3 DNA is TGTGCCAGTCGACCGGCGGGGGTTAAGGAGCAGTTCTTC. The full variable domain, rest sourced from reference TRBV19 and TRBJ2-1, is DGGITQSPKYLFRKEGQNVTLSCEQNLNHDAMYWYRQDPGQGLRLIYYSQIVNDFQKGDIAEGYSVSREKKESFPLTVTSAQKNPTAFYLCASRPAGVKEQFFGPGTRLTVL.

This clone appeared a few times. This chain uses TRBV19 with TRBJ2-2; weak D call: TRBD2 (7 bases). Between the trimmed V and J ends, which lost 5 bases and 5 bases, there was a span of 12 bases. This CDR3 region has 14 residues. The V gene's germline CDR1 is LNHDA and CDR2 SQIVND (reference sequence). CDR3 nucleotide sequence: TGTGCCAGTAGTCTAGGGGGGGTGACCGGGGAGCTGTTTTTT. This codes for CASSLGGVTGELFF.

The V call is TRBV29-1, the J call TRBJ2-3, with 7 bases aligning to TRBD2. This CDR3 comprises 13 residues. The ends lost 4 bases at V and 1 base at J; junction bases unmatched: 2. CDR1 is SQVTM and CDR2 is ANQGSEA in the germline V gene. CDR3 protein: CSVVAGGTDTQYF. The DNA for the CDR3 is TGCAGCGTTGTAGCGGGCGGCACAGATACGCAGTATTTT.

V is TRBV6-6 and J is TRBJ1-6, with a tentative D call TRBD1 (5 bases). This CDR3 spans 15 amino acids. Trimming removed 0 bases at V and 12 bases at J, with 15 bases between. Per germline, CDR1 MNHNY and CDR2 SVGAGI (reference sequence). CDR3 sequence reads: CASSYSPLTAVPLHF. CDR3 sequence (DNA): TGTGCCAGCAGTTACTCCCCTTTGACAGCCGTACCCCTCCACTTT.

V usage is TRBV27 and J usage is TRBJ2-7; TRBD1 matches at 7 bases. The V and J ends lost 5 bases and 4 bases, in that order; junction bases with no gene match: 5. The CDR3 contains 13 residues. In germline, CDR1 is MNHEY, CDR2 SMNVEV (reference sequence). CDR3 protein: CASSDRVLYEQYF. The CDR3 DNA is TGTGCCAGCAGTGACAGGGTCTTGTACGAGCAGTACTTC.